This TCR beta chain stems from a study of blood T cell repertoires in COVID-19. There are 11 residues in the CDR3. Trimming shortened V by 3 bases and J by 4 bases, and 4 bases separated the two germline ends. Germline V lookup: CDR1 MNHNS, CDR2 SASEGT. Study processing details: Amplifying reference gene primers gave estimates of nucleated cell counts. Only in-frame clones appear in the TCRdb table, and some are missing; sequencing was by immunoSEQ multiplex PCR. V and J calls and clone size follow that table, whereas D and trimming were derived from the DNA. The table shows about 200,000 clones, with about 93% occurring only once.

The chain carries TRBV6-1 and TRBJ2-7; D ambiguous. The source of this sequence is a man aged 30 to 39 with COVID-19, enrolled during active disease. Material for sequencing was peripheral blood. CDR3 DNA sequence: TGTGCCAGCAGTGACCGGTACGAGCAGTACTTC. Residues: CASSDRYEQYF.